This T cell receptor beta chain was found in a study of Graves' ophthalmopathy and Graves' hyperthyroidism. Scientists amplified the TCR beta CDR3 regions from RNA transcripts. First-round RT-PCR employed HTBI primers, with a second-round multiplex PCR after it. TCRdb called the multiplex PCR reads again in MiXCR, with one record for every CDR3 protein. The sample lists 600,000 to 950,000 distinct CDR3 sequences; roughly 40% were seen once. Certain patients were not enrolled. These were patients with other autoimmune diseases, uncontrolled infections, pregnancy or lactation. Germline CDR1 reads DFQATT; CDR2 reads SNEGSKA (reference sequence). The CDR3 is 14 amino acids. Trimming pared 0 bases from V and 2 bases from J, leaving 10 bases between.

J is TRBJ1-2 and V is TRBV20-1, with D possibly TRBD1 on 5 matching bases. This TCR was sampled from an adult man with Graves' ophthalmopathy. Sequencing input: peripheral blood. CDR3 bases: TGCAGTGCTAGAGATTCCGGGACCAACTATGGCTACACCTTC. This sequence encodes CSARDSGTNYGYTF.